These 19 T cell receptor beta chains were sequenced from one sample in a study of shared clonotypes between healthy human individuals. Repertoires were generated with immunoSEQ multiplex PCR, while TCRdb's copy carries only in-frame clones and drops some. The sample consists of hundreds of thousands of clones, 95% of them appearing once. The naive CD8 population came from CD45RO-negative cells selected for CCR7, without terminally differentiated effector memory CD45RA+ cells. Sequencing was carried out using naive CD8+ T cells sorted from blood. The receptor set was obtained from a woman in her twenties or thirties in good health.

The chain uses TRBV4-2 and TRBJ2-2, with 8 nucleotides matching TRBD2. This CDR3 comprises 18 residues. CDR1 and CDR2 from the germline V gene are LGHNA and YNFKEQ. With V trimmed by 9 bases and J by 3 bases, 18 bases remained unmatched. The CDR3 DNA follows: TGTGCCAGTCTTCCGGGTTATAGCGGGAATGAGGACACCGGGGAGCTGTTTTTT. This sequence encodes CASLPGYSGNEDTGELFF.

This chain uses TRBV2 with TRBJ1-1; TRBD1 might be the D (5 bases). This CDR3 region has 14 residues. In germline, CDR1 is SNHLY, CDR2 FYNNEI. Trimming pared 6 bases from V and 5 bases from J, leaving 16 bases between. The CDR3 DNA sequence: TGTGCCAGCAGCACGGGGTTCGGGGGTACTGAAGCTTTCTTT. The encoded protein is CASSTGFGGTEAFF.

This chain links TRBV6-4 with TRBJ1-4, with D uncertain. The germline V gene has CDR1 MRHNA and CDR2 SNTAGT. CDR3 length: 16 residues. V lost 5 bases and J lost 0, with 13 bases in between. The CDR3 DNA reads TGTGCCAGCAGTCCCGACGGCCGCTCAACTAATGAAAAACTGTTTTTT. Its translation is CASSPDGRSTNEKLFF.

The chain employs TRBV27 and TRBJ2-3; D could derive from TRBD1 or TRBD2 (5 bases each). Germline-derived CDR1 and CDR2 are MNHEY and SMNVEV (reference sequence). V lost 3 bases, J lost 4 bases, and 11 bases lay in between. The CDR3 sequence is 14 residues long. CDR3 sequence: CASSLFGGPDTQYF. CDR3 DNA: TGTGCCAGCAGTTTGTTTGGGGGTCCAGATACGCAGTATTTT.

This chain joins TRBV7-3 and TRBJ1-1, with D possibly matching TRBD1 (6 bases). This CDR3 has 15 amino acids. V was clipped by 5 bases and J by 1 base, with 14 bases between them. Germline-derived CDR1 and CDR2 are SGHTA and FQGTGA. This CDR3 reads CASSLNGGRNTEAFF. CDR3 sequence (DNA): TGTGCCAGCAGCCTAAATGGGGGCCGGAACACTGAAGCTTTCTTT.

The rearrangement links TRBV2 to TRBJ2-7, with 8 bases matching TRBD2. After removal of 3 bases from V and 2 bases from J, the junction contained 3 bases not matched to a gene. Per the germline V gene, CDR1 is SNHLY and CDR2 is FYNNEI. This CDR3 has 14 amino acids. The CDR3 protein is CASSDLAGTYEQYF. CDR3 nucleotide sequence: TGTGCCAGCAGTGATTTAGCGGGGACCTACGAGCAGTACTTC.

Concerning this clone itself: This same CDR3 is encoded by further DNA sequences in the sample. The chain is built from TRBV5-6 and TRBJ1-2; D ambiguous. V lost 0 bases and J lost 5, with 8 bases in between. The germline V gene encodes CDR1 SGHDT and CDR2 YYEEEE. The CDR3 sequence is 13 residues long. The CDR3 sequence is CASSLGGYYGYTF. The CDR3 DNA follows: TGTGCCAGCAGCTTGGGGGGATATTATGGCTACACCTTC.

V is TRBV7-6 and J is TRBJ2-1; TRBD1 agrees at 7 bases. Trimming cost V 5 bases and J 9 bases; bases outside gene matches: 7. This CDR3 comprises 13 residues. Per the germline V gene, CDR1 is SGHVS and CDR2 is FNYEAQ. The CDR3 DNA reads as TGTGCCAGCAGCACCGACAGGGTGGGTGAGCAGTTCTTC. Translation: CASSTDRVGEQFF.

The chain uses TRBV9 and TRBJ2-1; D may be TRBD1 (5 bases). CDR1 is SGDLS and CDR2 is YYNGEE in the germline V gene. V gave up 4 bases and J gave up 8 bases, with 22 bases separating them. The CDR3 spans 16 residues. This CDR3 reads CASSTNRLLPQDEQFF. The CDR3 region has the DNA TGTGCCAGCAGCACTAACAGGTTATTGCCACAAGATGAGCAGTTCTTC.

J is TRBJ2-7 and V is TRBV11-2, with 8 bases fitting TRBD1. Per the germline V gene, CDR1 is SGHAT and CDR2 is FQNNGV. With V trimmed by 0 bases and J by 2 bases, 12 bases remained unmatched. There are 18 residues in the CDR3. CDR3 sequence (DNA): TGTGCCAGCAGCTTAGAAGCTTGGACAGGGCCCAGCCCCTACGAGCAGTACTTC. Residues: CASSLEAWTGPSPYEQYF.

The genes are TRBV5-8 and TRBJ1-5, with 8 bases fitting TRBD1. Germline trimming cut 1 base from V and 5 bases from J; bases unmatched to any gene: 5. This CDR3 comprises 15 residues. Per the germline V gene, CDR1 is SGHTS and CDR2 is YDEGEE. In DNA form, the CDR3 reads TGTGCCAGCAGCTTGATGGACAGGGTTGATCAGCCCCAGCATTTT. Protein sequence: CASSLMDRVDQPQHF.

This rearrangement joins TRBV28 to TRBJ2-7; 14 bases match TRBD2. CDR1 is MDHEN, CDR2 SYDVKM, per germline. CDR3 length equals 18 residues. V was clipped by 0 bases and J by 2 bases; unmatched bases: 6. In nucleotides, the CDR3 is TGTGCCAGCAGTTTATGGGGGACTAGCGGGAGAGGGGCCTACGAGCAGTACTTC. Amino acids: CASSLWGTSGRGAYEQYF.

This chain links TRBV28 with TRBJ2-1, with 8 bases lining up with TRBD2. Germline V CDR1 and CDR2: MDHEN, SYDVKM. The CDR3 consists of 16 residues. V was clipped by 4 bases and J by 2 bases; unmatched bases: 7. CDR3 in amino acids: CASSSQREFAYNEQFF. The DNA of the CDR3 is TGTGCCAGCAGTTCGCAGCGGGAGTTCGCCTACAATGAGCAGTTCTTC.

The chain recombines TRBV5-4 with TRBJ2-1, with 9 bases that match TRBD2. Trimming cost V 4 bases and J 3 bases; bases outside gene matches: 5. The CDR3 runs 15 residues. Germline CDR1 is SGHNT and CDR2 is YYREEE (reference sequence). Here the CDR3 reads CASSRTSDYYNEQFF. For the CDR3, the DNA is TGTGCCAGCAGCCGGACTAGCGATTACTACAATGAGCAGTTCTTC.

The chain is built from TRBV11-2 and TRBJ2-7; D possibly corresponds to TRBD1 (5 bases). Germline CDR1 and CDR2: SGHAT and FQNNGV. Deletions cut 1 base from V and 7 bases from J, with 17 bases between. The CDR3 has 15 residues. CDR3 amino acids: CASSLVRKGYEEQYF. In nucleotides, the CDR3 is TGTGCCAGCAGCTTAGTACGGAAGGGGTATGAAGAGCAGTACTTC. The variable domain in full, with the rest retrieved from reference TRBV11-2 and TRBJ2-7, is EAGVAQSPRYKIIEKRQSVAFWCNPISGHATLYWYQQILGQGPKLLIQFQNNGVVDDSQLPKDRFSAERLKGVDSTLKIQPAKLEDSAVYLCASSLVRKGYEEQYFGPGTRLTVT.

This clone was observed once. V gene TRBV5-1 combines with J gene TRBJ2-7, with D tentatively TRBD2 (5 bases). CDR1 and CDR2 (germline): SGHRS, YFSETQ. The CDR3 totals 14 residues. V dropped 4 bases and J dropped 5 bases, with 16 bases sitting between them. The CDR3, as DNA: TGCGCCAGCAGCCTAACTAGTAGGGCGGACGAGCAGTACTTC. As protein: CASSLTSRADEQYF.

The J gene is TRBJ1-3, the V gene TRBV5-4, with D maybe TRBD1 (6 bases). Germline CDR1 reads SGHNT; CDR2 reads YYREEE (reference sequence). With 4 bases removed from V and 0 bases from J, the gap between germline ends came to 14 bases. The CDR3 runs 16 residues. CDR3 residues: CASSPQGHPSGNTIYF. DNA for the CDR3: TGTGCCAGCAGCCCCCAGGGACACCCCTCTGGAAACACCATATATTTT. Based on the CDR3 plus reference TRBV5-4 and TRBJ1-3, the full variable domain is ETGVTQSPTHLIKTRGQQVTLRCSSQSGHNTVSWYQQALGQGPQFIFQYYREEENGRGNFPPRFSGLQFPNYSSELNVNALELDDSALYLCASSPQGHPSGNTIYFGEGSWLTVV.

V is TRBV13 and J is TRBJ2-7; TRBD1 is a possible D gene (5 bases). The CDR3 is 14 residues long. The germline CDR1 and CDR2 sequences are PRHDT and FYEKMQ (reference sequence). V shed 5 bases and J shed 3 bases, with 14 bases lying between them. The CDR3 coding sequence is TGTGCCAGCAGCCATCAAGGGGCTGTCTACGAGCAGTACTTC. Translating gives CASSHQGAVYEQYF.

The chain couples TRBV28 to TRBJ1-2; maybe TRBD1 (6 bases). CDR3 length: 11 residues. V was trimmed by 5 bases and J by 8 bases, leaving 9 bases between them. CDR1 MDHEN and CDR2 SYDVKM come from the germline V gene. The CDR3 spells CASSVDSGYTF. The CDR3 DNA reads TGTGCCAGCAGTGTGGACAGCGGCTACACCTTC.